What follows are 11 T cell receptor beta chains derived from one specimen sequenced in a study of cytomegalovirus exposure and HLA in healthy donors. The PCR ran on 60 Vbeta and 13 Jbeta primers. Method: immunoSEQ multiplex PCR; TCRdb's copy keeps in-frame clones and lacks some. The top ten clones hold 7% of a sample with roughly 150,000 clones, over 70% of them seen once. The sequenced sample was PBMCs. Every receptor here comes from a woman aged 35 to 49 in good health and CMV-seropositive.

This chain connects TRBV7-9 to TRBJ2-6; 8 bases fit TRBD1. The V gene end was trimmed by 3 bases and the J gene end by 0 bases; junction bases not matched to a gene: 7. This CDR3 is 18 amino acids long. Germline CDR1 SEHNR, CDR2 FQNEAQ (reference sequence). In nucleotides, the CDR3 is TGTGCCAGCAGCTTGGGCACAGGGGGGATCTCTGGGGCCAACGTCCTGACTTTC. Protein sequence: CASSLGTGGISGANVLTF.

Turning to this clone: The same CDR3 is also encoded by other DNA sequences in this sample. The V and J genes are TRBV9 and TRBJ1-2; possible D gene TRBD1, 5 bases. The length of the CDR3 is 14 residues. V lost 2 bases to trimming and J lost 7 bases, with 15 bases between them. CDR1 and CDR2 (germline): SGDLS, YYNGEE. The CDR3 protein is CASSVGGGFSGYTF. The CDR3 coding sequence is TGTGCCAGCAGCGTGGGGGGGGGATTTAGTGGCTACACCTTC. The full variable domain, its missing parts supplied by reference TRBV9 and TRBJ1-2, is DSGVTQTPKHLITATGQRVTLRCSPRSGDLSVYWYQQSLDQGLQFLIQYYNGEERAKGNILERFSAQQFPDLHSELNLSSLELGDSALYFCASSVGGGFSGYTFGSGTRLTVV.

V is TRBV5-1 and J is TRBJ2-7, with 9 bases fitting TRBD2. Trimming took 8 bases from V and 7 from J; bases not matched to a gene: 10. In germline, CDR1 is SGHRS, CDR2 YFSETQ. The CDR3 length is 13 residues. The CDR3 reads CASRLAASSEQYF. The CDR3 nucleotides are TGCGCCAGTCGACTAGCGGCTAGCTCTGAGCAGTACTTC.

The chain carries TRBV4-1 and TRBJ1-2; D uncertain. This CDR3 has 14 residues. V lost 0 bases to trimming and J lost 3 bases, with 8 bases between them. Germline values: CDR1 MGHRA, CDR2 YSYEKL. The CDR3 protein is CASSQEQLHYGYTF. CDR3 nucleotide sequence: TGCGCCAGCAGCCAAGAGCAACTCCACTATGGCTACACCTTC.

The V gene is TRBV29-1, the J gene TRBJ1-1; 7 nucleotides line up with TRBD1. This CDR3 has 13 residues. The germline CDR1 and CDR2 sequences are SQVTM and ANQGSEA. After removal of 5 bases from V and 11 bases from J, the junction contained 14 bases not matched to a gene. The CDR3 protein is CSVRQGPELGAFF. DNA of the CDR3: TGCAGCGTTAGACAGGGCCCTGAGCTGGGGGCTTTCTTT.

This clone was picked up one time. This chain links TRBV7-2 with TRBJ2-5, with a weak D call TRBD1 (5 bases). CDR3 size: 15 residues. V was clipped by 5 bases and J by 1 base, with 14 bases between them. Germline CDR1 SGHTA, CDR2 FQGNSA. CDR3: CASSTNRNLQETQYF. For the CDR3, the DNA is TGTGCCAGCAGCACAAACAGGAACCTCCAAGAGACCCAGTACTTC.

The chain has TRBV4-1 and TRBJ2-7; 11 nucleotides align to TRBD2. J was trimmed by 0 bases and V by 5 bases; bases with no gene match: 6. CDR3 length: 16 amino acids. Germline V gene sequence: CDR1 MGHRA, CDR2 YSYEKL. The CDR3: CASSSRTSGGSYEQYF. The CDR3, as DNA: TGCGCCAGCAGCAGCCGAACTAGCGGGGGCTCCTACGAGCAGTACTTC.

The rearrangement joins TRBV6-6 to TRBJ2-3; 11 bases are shared with TRBD1. CDR3 length: 14 amino acids. Looked up from germline, CDR1 is MNHNY and CDR2 is SVGAGI (reference sequence). J gave up 4 bases and V 6 bases, and 3 bases lay outside the gene matches. This chain's CDR3 is CASREGQGADTQYF. Here the CDR3 DNA reads TGTGCCAGCAGAGAGGGACAGGGGGCAGATACGCAGTATTTT.

V and J are TRBV5-1 and TRBJ1-2; D might be TRBD1 (6 bases). The germline gives CDR1 SGHRS, CDR2 YFSETQ. Trimming took off 0 bases at V and 5 bases at J, with 17 bases between the two ends. This CDR3 has 16 amino acids. CDR3 DNA: TGCGCCAGCAGCTTGGCGAGGACAGCGCGTTTTTATGGCTACACCTTC. It yields the protein CASSLARTARFYGYTF.

For this clone: Other DNA sequences in the same sample also yield this CDR3. The chain combines TRBV10-3 with TRBJ2-1, with 7 bases aligning to TRBD2. Germline lookup yields CDR1 ENHRY and CDR2 SYGVKD. The CDR3 loop spans 11 amino acids. V was pared by 8 bases and J by 6 bases, with 1 base of the junction left unmatched. The CDR3 DNA reads as TGTGCCATCGGGGGGGGCAATGAGCAGTTCTTC. Translating gives CAIGGGNEQFF.

This clone was seen more than once but under ten times. This sequence joins TRBV5-6 and TRBJ1-1; D might be TRBD1 (5 bases). Germline V lookup: CDR1 SGHDT, CDR2 YYEEEE. Trimming took 2 bases from V and 6 from J, leaving 11 bases between them. This CDR3 has 13 amino acids. This CDR3 is CASSFQGRAEAFF. The CDR3 DNA sequence: TGTGCCAGCAGCTTCCAGGGTAGGGCTGAAGCTTTCTTT. The full variable domain, with the rest looked up from reference TRBV5-6 and TRBJ1-1, is DAGVTQSPTHLIKTRGQQVTLRCSPKSGHDTVSWYQQALGQGPQFIFQYYEEEERQRGNFPDRFSGHQFPNYSSELNVNALLLGDSALYLCASSFQGRAEAFFGQGTRLTVV.